Described below is a single T cell receptor beta chain sequence and its context. Its target is not known. Germline V gene data show CDR1 as SNHLY and CDR2 as FYNNEI. The J segment lost 3 bases and the V segment lost 5 bases, leaving 12 bases of the junction unmatched. CDR3 length: 17 residues. The data derive from a study of radiotherapy plus CTLA-4 blockade in lung cancer. The overall study: For 15% to 20% of patients, objective responses occurred, and roughly 31% had disease control. Study-level points and caveats: In blood, tumor-derived TCR clones expanded after radiotherapy plus ipilimumab.

TCRdb's table, derived via immunoSEQ multiplex PCR, lists solely in-frame clones and lacks some. The data hold about 98,000 clones, with roughly 80% observed a single time. The receptor was isolated from a human donor with non-small cell lung cancer who had a partial response to radiotherapy plus ipilimumab. The chain employs TRBV2 and TRBJ2-2; 7 nucleotides align to TRBD1. The sequences come from peripheral blood, collected from a patient treated with radiotherapy plus ipilimumab. DNA for the CDR3: TGTGCCAGCAGTCCCATTCTGACAGGGATGGACACCGGGGAGCTGTTTTTT. Amino acids: CASSPILTGMDTGELFF.